The 29 T cell receptor beta chains presented below share a single source sample, sequenced in a study of OX40 agonist ivuxolimab in advanced cancers. Some clones are missing from TCRdb's copy, which holds only in-frame ones; the method was immunoSEQ multiplex PCR. The sample includes around 33,000 clones, roughly four fifths of them seen just once. The sequencing here drew on CD4+ or CD8+ T cells sorted from blood, taken in a trial of the OX40 agonist ivuxolimab. The source is an adult with an advanced solid tumor such as melanoma, head and neck, liver or kidney cancer.

This sequence joins TRBV15 and TRBJ2-1, with D possibly TRBD2 on 6 matching bases. V was pared by 1 base and J by 4 bases, with 17 bases between. The CDR3 spans 17 residues. Looked up from germline, CDR1 is LNHNV and CDR2 is YYDKDF (reference sequence). CDR3: CATSRVSSGKPYNEQFF. CDR3 nucleotides: TGTGCCACCAGCAGAGTAAGTAGCGGAAAACCGTACAATGAGCAGTTCTTC.

In DNA form, the CDR3 reads TGTGCCAGCAGTTCGGCCACTAGCGGGAGGCGAAATGAGCAGTTCTTC. Translated: CASSSATSGRRNEQFF. The J gene is TRBJ2-1, the V gene TRBV7-6, with 12 bases aligning to TRBD2. The CDR3 length is 16 residues. The V gene's germline CDR1 is SGHVS and CDR2 FNYEAQ. V lost 6 bases to trimming and J lost 7 bases; unmatched junction nucleotides: 10.

The chain joins TRBV9 to TRBJ1-6; D remains unclear. The CDR3 is 15 amino acids. V lost 0 bases to trimming and J lost 7 bases, with 11 bases between them. The V gene's germline CDR1 is SGDLS and CDR2 YYNGEE. The CDR3: CASSVVADSNSPLHF. The CDR3 DNA follows: TGTGCCAGCAGCGTAGTAGCAGATTCCAATTCACCCCTCCACTTT.

The chain joins TRBV7-2 to TRBJ2-7; D unclear. Trimming stripped 1 base from V and 5 bases from J, with 9 bases between. Germline V gene sequence: CDR1 SGHTA, CDR2 FQGNSA. The CDR3 is 13 residues long. The CDR3 DNA is TGTGCCAGCAGCTTAGGGCCCCCCCACGAGCAGTACTTC. Translated, it gives CASSLGPPHEQYF.

The CDR3 here is CASSPEGNSPLHF. In nucleotides, the CDR3 is TGTGCCAGCAGTCCCGAAGGCAATTCACCCCTCCACTTT. The V and J genes are TRBV11-2 and TRBJ1-6; D call uncertain. Germline-derived CDR1 and CDR2 are SGHAT and FQNNGV. V lost 6 bases to trimming and J lost 7 bases, with 10 bases between them. There are 13 residues in the CDR3.

About this clone: One junction end disagrees with the germline gene, perhaps due to a read error. The chain links TRBV6-1 to TRBJ2-1; 8 positions agree with TRBD2. Looked up from germline, CDR1 is MNHNS and CDR2 is SASEGT. The CDR3 has 15 residues. The CDR3 protein is CASSGGNSGIYERFF. CDR3 nucleotides: TGTGCCAGCAGTGGGGGAAATAGCGGGATCTATGAGCGGTTCTTC.

This clone was counted a single time. The chain links TRBV6-5 to TRBJ1-4, with TRBD1 as a possible D gene (5 bases). The V gene's germline CDR1 is MNHEY and CDR2 SVGAGI. The V end was cut by 5 bases, the J end by 5 bases, with 15 bases between. This CDR3 spans 15 amino acids. The CDR3 reads CASSTGGLGNEKLFF. The CDR3 bases are TGTGCCAGCAGTACAGGAGGGCTGGGAAATGAAAAACTGTTTTTT.

The chain couples TRBV2 to TRBJ1-2, with D possibly being TRBD1 (5 bases). V lost 4 bases and J lost 2, with 8 bases in between. Germline loops: CDR1 SNHLY, CDR2 FYNNEI. The length of the CDR3 is 13 residues. The chain's CDR3 is CASSGNRNYGYTF. The CDR3 coding sequence is TGTGCCAGCAGTGGCAACAGGAACTATGGCTACACCTTC.

This clone is a singleton in its sample. The chain recombines TRBV27 with TRBJ2-2, with 13 bases identical to TRBD2. This CDR3 spans 18 amino acids. Per the germline V gene, CDR1 is MNHEY and CDR2 is SMNVEV (reference sequence). Unmatched junction bases numbered 10, after V lost 4 bases and J lost 5 bases. CDR3 protein: CASSSGLAGYFGTGELFF. In DNA form, the CDR3 reads TGTGCCAGCAGTTCGGGACTAGCGGGATATTTCGGAACCGGGGAGCTGTTTTTT.

The chain employs TRBV5-4 and TRBJ1-1; 10 bases match TRBD1. The J segment lost 8 bases and the V segment lost 4 bases, leaving 2 bases of the junction unmatched. This CDR3 spans 12 amino acids. CDR1 and CDR2 from the germline V gene are SGHNT and YYREEE (reference sequence). The CDR3, as DNA: TGTGCCAGCAGCCGGGACAGGGGAGAAGCTTTCTTT. This gives the protein CASSRDRGEAFF. Looking up the rest from reference TRBV5-4 and TRBJ1-1 gives the full variable domain: ETGVTQSPTHLIKTRGQQVTLRCSSQSGHNTVSWYQQALGQGPQFIFQYYREEENGRGNFPPRFSGLQFPNYSSELNVNALELDDSALYLCASSRDRGEAFFGQGTRLTVV.

The chain uses TRBV5-4 and TRBJ1-1; D ambiguous. Trimming left V 6 bases short and J 0 bases short, with 12 bases between. Germline assignment: CDR1 SGHNT and CDR2 YYREEE (reference sequence). The CDR3 has 14 amino acids. CDR3 protein: CASTAITMNTEAFF. The CDR3 nucleotides read TGTGCCAGCACCGCAATCACCATGAACACTGAAGCTTTCTTT.

The chain carries TRBV7-3 and TRBJ1-1; D is perhaps TRBD1 (5 bases). Trimming took off 5 bases at V and 5 bases at J, with 18 bases between the two ends. The CDR3 runs to 15 residues. Germline V gene sequence: CDR1 SGHTA, CDR2 FQGTGA. This CDR3 reads CASSMSPGTRTEAFF. As DNA, the CDR3 is TGTGCCAGCAGCATGAGCCCAGGGACGCGGACTGAAGCTTTCTTT.

The chain recombines TRBV30 with TRBJ1-2; 8 nucleotides agree with TRBD1. The CDR3 covers 15 residues. The V and J ends lost 4 bases and 0 bases, in that order; junction bases with no gene match: 7. In germline, CDR1 is GTSNPN, CDR2 SVGIG (reference sequence). CDR3 nucleotides: TGTGCCTGGAACCGGGACAGGACCTCTAACTATGGCTACACCTTC. Its protein is CAWNRDRTSNYGYTF.

This chain connects TRBV5-4 to TRBJ1-1, with a weak D call TRBD1 (5 bases). Germline V gene data show CDR1 as SGHNT and CDR2 as YYREEE (reference sequence). There are 14 residues in the CDR3. Trimming removed 1 base from V and 6 bases from J, with 13 bases in between. This chain's CDR3 is CASSLRGPVAEAFF. For the CDR3, the DNA is TGTGCCAGCAGCTTGAGGGGACCAGTCGCTGAAGCTTTCTTT.

The chain uses TRBV19 and TRBJ2-7, with TRBD2 identical over 12 bases. Germline V gives CDR1 LNHDA, CDR2 SQIVND (reference sequence). CDR3 size: 16 residues. J was trimmed by 1 base and V by 3 bases; bases with no gene match: 4. CDR3 bases: TGTGCCAGTAGTATGACTAGCGGGAGTACATCCTACGAGCAGTACTTC. It is translated as CASSMTSGSTSYEQYF.

This chain uses TRBV10-3 with TRBJ2-5; no clear D gene. V was cut by 2 bases and J by 2 bases, with 15 bases left in between. CDR1 and CDR2 (germline): ENHRY, SYGVKD. This CDR3 has 16 amino acids. The CDR3, as DNA: TGTGCCATCAGTGAGAAGGGTGGTGTAGGGCAAGAGACCCAGTACTTC. It translates to CAISEKGGVGQETQYF.

This clone was seen only a few times. This chain connects TRBV11-2 to TRBJ1-1; D is possibly TRBD1 (6 bases). Germline V CDR1 and CDR2: SGHAT, FQNNGV. Between the trimmed V and J ends, which lost 4 bases and 1 base, there was a span of 13 bases. The CDR3 consists of 15 residues. The CDR3 DNA reads TGTGCCAGCAGCTCCCAGACAGGACGGAACACTGAAGCTTTCTTT. Encoded protein: CASSSQTGRNTEAFF.

This chain uses TRBV7-6 with TRBJ2-3; a possible D gene is TRBD2 (6 bases). The length of the CDR3 is 17 residues. Trimming stripped 0 bases from V and 0 bases from J, with 13 bases between. CDR1 is SGHVS and CDR2 is FNYEAQ in the germline V gene. The CDR3 loop reads CASSLAPGAGSTDTQYF. In DNA form, the CDR3 reads TGTGCCAGCAGCTTAGCCCCTGGGGCGGGGAGCACAGATACGCAGTATTTT.

The J gene is TRBJ1-2, the V gene TRBV9; possibly TRBD1 for D (6 bases). V was shortened by 7 bases and J by 5 bases, with 18 bases between the two germline ends. CDR1 SGDLS and CDR2 YYNGEE come from the germline V gene. The CDR3 loop spans 14 amino acids. CDR3 sequence reads: CASPRQGLRYGYTF. Written as DNA, the CDR3 is TGTGCCAGCCCCCGGCAGGGGTTAAGGTATGGCTACACCTTC.

The V and J genes are TRBV7-9 and TRBJ1-1; D is unclear. CDR1 is SEHNR, CDR2 FQNEAQ, per germline (reference sequence). Trimming took 5 bases from V and 1 from J, leaving 20 bases between them. The CDR3 runs 17 residues. The CDR3, as DNA: TGTGCCAGCAGCCTTACAGCGTTTCTTGGGCGGAACACTGAAGCTTTCTTT. Its translation: CASSLTAFLGRNTEAFF.

The chain couples TRBV19 to TRBJ1-2, with D perhaps TRBD1 (6 bases). CDR1 and CDR2 from the germline V gene are LNHDA and SQIVND (reference sequence). V was shortened by 4 bases and J by 0 bases, with 9 bases between the two germline ends. The CDR3 spans 14 residues. The CDR3 region is CASSTDRSNYGYTF. CDR3 DNA sequence: TGTGCCAGTAGTACCGACAGGTCTAACTATGGCTACACCTTC.

J is TRBJ2-1 and V is TRBV7-8, with 14 bases fitting TRBD2. V shed 6 bases, J shed 4 bases, and the junction held 8 bases outside the gene matches. The CDR3 covers 17 residues. Germline V gives CDR1 SGHVS, CDR2 FQNEAQ. The CDR3 protein is CASSSSGTSGRYNEQFF. The CDR3 DNA follows: TGTGCCAGCAGTTCCTCCGGGACTAGCGGGAGATACAATGAGCAGTTCTTC.

In DNA form, the CDR3 reads TGCGCCAGCAGCTTGGTGTCTAGCGGAAATGAGCAGTTCTTC. Amino acids: CASSLVSSGNEQFF. This chain links TRBV5-1 with TRBJ2-1; the match to TRBD2 covers 7 bases. V shed 0 bases, J shed 7 bases, and the junction held 4 bases outside the gene matches. Germline CDR1 SGHRS, CDR2 YFSETQ. This CDR3 has 14 residues.

The rearrangement uses TRBV6-6 and TRBJ2-1, with a weak D call TRBD1 (6 bases). This CDR3 has 15 amino acids. Germline V gives CDR1 MNHNY, CDR2 SVGAGI (reference sequence). V lost 6 bases and J 1 base, leaving 13 bases between the germline ends. This CDR3 reads CASRSQGQSYNEQFF. For the CDR3, the DNA is TGTGCCAGCAGATCTCAGGGGCAGTCCTACAATGAGCAGTTCTTC.

The chain has TRBV9 and TRBJ2-1, with TRBD2 identical over 12 bases. Germline trimming cut 4 bases from V and 6 bases from J; bases unmatched to any gene: 8. The germline V gene encodes CDR1 SGDLS and CDR2 YYNGEE. CDR3 size: 16 residues. CDR3 in DNA: TGTGCCAGCAGCCCAATCCCGGGACTAGCGGGCAATGAGCAGTTCTTC. It yields the protein CASSPIPGLAGNEQFF. Supplemented by reference TRBV9 and TRBJ2-1, the full variable domain reads DSGVTQTPKHLITATGQRVTLRCSPRSGDLSVYWYQQSLDQGLQFLIQYYNGEERAKGNILERFSAQQFPDLHSELNLSSLELGDSALYFCASSPIPGLAGNEQFFGPGTRLTVL.

V and J are TRBV6-5 and TRBJ2-4, with 8 nucleotides matching TRBD2. With 5 bases clipped from V and 6 bases from J, the junction kept 9 bases outside the gene matches. The CDR3 has 15 residues. CDR1 is MNHEY and CDR2 is SVGAGI in the germline V gene. The CDR3 region is CASSLAGGARNIQYF. The CDR3 nucleotides are TGTGCCAGCAGTCTAGCCGGGGGGGCGAGAAACATTCAGTACTTC.

This clone showed up just a few times. The chain links TRBV10-3 to TRBJ1-6; tentatively, D is TRBD1 (6 bases). The V end lost 6 bases, the J end lost 11 bases, and 17 bases lay between the germline ends. The CDR3 totals 14 residues. The germline gives CDR1 ENHRY, CDR2 SYGVKD. DNA for the CDR3: TGTGCCATCAGCGATACAGGGCTAGGAGCACCCCTCCACTTT. It specifies CAISDTGLGAPLHF.

The chain carries TRBV28 and TRBJ2-3; 12 bases agree with TRBD1. Germline CDR1 reads MDHEN; CDR2 reads SYDVKM. V shed 11 bases and J 2 bases; nucleotides not matched to a gene: 11. CDR3 length: 16 residues. The CDR3: CAVGTGGSGPTDTQYF. The CDR3 nucleotides are TGTGCCGTTGGGACAGGGGGCTCAGGGCCCACAGATACGCAGTATTTT.

The chain has TRBV5-4 and TRBJ1-1, with 10 bases identical to TRBD1. CDR1 and CDR2 from the germline V gene are SGHNT and YYREEE (reference sequence). The CDR3 contains 13 residues. J was trimmed by 4 bases and V by 3 bases; bases with no gene match: 0. CDR3 nucleotide sequence: TGTGCCAGCAGCTGGACAGGGGGCACTGAAGCTTTCTTT. This codes for CASSWTGGTEAFF. Looking up the rest from reference TRBV5-4 and TRBJ1-1 gives the full variable domain: ETGVTQSPTHLIKTRGQQVTLRCSSQSGHNTVSWYQQALGQGPQFIFQYYREEENGRGNFPPRFSGLQFPNYSSELNVNALELDDSALYLCASSWTGGTEAFFGQGTRLTVV.